These 27 T cell receptor beta chains came from one sample sequenced in a study of cytomegalovirus exposure and HLA in healthy donors. 13 Jbeta primers and 60 Vbeta primers were used for the PCR. The method was immunoSEQ multiplex PCR; TCRdb's version includes in-frame clones alone and lacks a portion of them. Among roughly 80,000 clones listed, 70% to 85% were seen once. Sample: PBMCs. The receptor source for this set is a woman in her forties or fifties in good health and CMV-seronegative.

This rearrangement joins TRBV7-2 to TRBJ2-2, with D possibly matching TRBD1 (6 bases). Between the trimmed V and J ends, which lost 3 bases and 5 bases, there was a span of 13 bases. Germline CDR1 SGHTA, CDR2 FQGNSA. The CDR3 extends over 15 amino acids. The DNA for the CDR3 is TGTGCCAGCAGCTTCTCGCCCCAGGGGACCGGGGAGCTGTTTTTT. This translates into CASSFSPQGTGELFF.

The rearrangement links TRBV10-1 to TRBJ2-7; 10 bases match TRBD1. This CDR3 spans 14 amino acids. Losses at the gene ends were 6 bases for V and 2 bases for J; bases not matched to a gene: 4. Germline loops: CDR1 WNHNN, CDR2 SYGVQD (reference sequence). The CDR3 loop is CASSRDRGPYEQYF. As DNA, the CDR3 is TGCGCCAGCAGCCGGGACAGGGGCCCCTACGAGCAGTACTTC.

The chain carries TRBV19 and TRBJ2-2; 12 bases fit TRBD1. The V segment lost 8 bases and the J segment 0 bases; nucleotides outside the gene matches: 7. The CDR3 extends over 17 amino acids. Germline V lookup: CDR1 LNHDA, CDR2 SQIVND (reference sequence). CDR3 residues: CASGRDRGRANTGELFF. CDR3 coding DNA: TGTGCCAGTGGACGGGACAGGGGGCGCGCGAACACCGGGGAGCTGTTTTTT.

J is TRBJ1-3 and V is TRBV28; 9 positions agree with TRBD1. This CDR3 has 19 amino acids. Germline-derived CDR1 and CDR2 are MDHEN and SYDVKM. V was clipped by 1 base and J by 0 bases; unmatched bases: 10. CDR3 bases: TGTGCCAGCAGTTTATATCCTTTTAGACAGGGGGTCTCTGGAAACACCATATATTTT. It is translated as CASSLYPFRQGVSGNTIYF.

This clone was recorded only once. The chain employs TRBV30 and TRBJ1-2; the D is unclear. The CDR3 consists of 12 residues. The V and J ends lost 4 bases and 8 bases respectively, with 14 bases between them. The germline gives CDR1 GTSNPN, CDR2 SVGIG (reference sequence). The CDR3 loop reads CAWNPGPFGYTF. CDR3 nucleotides: TGTGCCTGGAACCCGGGTCCGTTCGGCTACACCTTC.

The rearrangement joins TRBV5-4 to TRBJ2-2; TRBD2 aligns across 11 bases. The V gene's germline CDR1 is SGHNT and CDR2 YYREEE (reference sequence). This CDR3 region has 18 residues. J lost 1 base, V lost 0 bases, and 5 bases had no gene match. The CDR3 DNA follows: TGTGCCAGCAGCTTGGAAATGGGACTAGCGGAGAACACCGGGGAGCTGTTTTTT. The encoded protein is CASSLEMGLAENTGELFF.

This chain connects TRBV7-9 to TRBJ2-2, with D possibly being TRBD1 (6 bases). The CDR3 length is 17 residues. V was shortened by 5 bases and J by 1 base, with 17 bases between the two germline ends. Per germline, CDR1 SEHNR and CDR2 FQNEAQ (reference sequence). CDR3 in DNA: TGTGCCAGCAGCCTCCCCCCCAGGGGCTTGAACACCGGGGAGCTGTTTTTT. Translating it yields CASSLPPRGLNTGELFF.

V usage is TRBV6-5 and J usage is TRBJ1-1, with no clear D. The CDR3 is made up of 10 amino acids. Germline loops: CDR1 MNHEY, CDR2 SVGAGI. V lost 8 bases, J lost 3 bases, and 4 bases lay in between. In DNA form, the CDR3 reads TGTGCCAGCGGGCACACTGAAGCTTTCTTT. Translating it yields CASGHTEAFF.

This chain uses TRBV9 with TRBJ2-3, with a tentative D call TRBD1 (5 bases). CDR1 and CDR2 (germline): SGDLS, YYNGEE. The CDR3 runs to 16 residues. Deletions cut 2 bases from V and 2 bases from J, with 15 bases between. The chain's CDR3 is CASSVRTSGATDTQYF. The CDR3 DNA reads as TGTGCCAGCAGCGTCAGGACATCGGGCGCCACAGATACGCAGTATTTT.

The chain joins TRBV27 to TRBJ1-4; unclear D gene. Germline V gene sequence: CDR1 MNHEY, CDR2 SMNVEV (reference sequence). There are 12 residues in the CDR3. The V end was cut by 6 bases, the J end by 8 bases, with 10 bases between. The CDR3 loop reads CASRHPGEKLFF. The CDR3 coding sequence is TGTGCCAGCAGACACCCAGGAGAAAAACTGTTTTTT. The whole variable domain, remainder taken from reference TRBV27 and TRBJ1-4, is EAQVTQNPRYLITVTGKKLTVTCSQNMNHEYMSWYRQDPGLGLRQIYYSMNVEVTDKGDVPEGYKVSRKEKRNFPLILESPSPNQTSLYFCASRHPGEKLFFGSGTQLSVL.

The genes are TRBV5-1 and TRBJ2-1; D is perhaps TRBD2 (7 bases). CDR3 length: 15 amino acids. V gave up 0 bases and J gave up 3 bases, with 10 bases separating them. Germline V lookup: CDR1 SGHRS, CDR2 YFSETQ. CDR3 nucleotides: TGCGCCAGCAGCTTGGGAGGGGGGGGCTACAATGAGCAGTTCTTC. This gives the protein CASSLGGGGYNEQFF.

The V and J genes are TRBV6-5 and TRBJ2-5; 7 positions match TRBD2. The J call is in doubt because the DNA end fits TRBJ2-7 better. Germline CDR1 is MNHEY and CDR2 is SVGAGI. The CDR3 consists of 13 residues. In DNA form, the CDR3 reads TGTGCCAGCAGTATAGCGGGCTCCTACGAGCAGTACTTC. It codes for CASSIAGSYEQYF.

The J gene is TRBJ1-1, the V gene TRBV6-5; possible D gene TRBD1, 5 bases. With 4 bases removed from V and 1 base from J, the gap between germline ends came to 10 bases. The CDR3 is made up of 14 amino acids. Per germline, CDR1 MNHEY and CDR2 SVGAGI. Here the CDR3 reads CASSLADKNTEAFF. The CDR3, as DNA: TGTGCCAGCAGTTTAGCGGACAAGAACACTGAAGCTTTCTTT.

This clone was seen only a few times. V usage is TRBV7-9 and J usage is TRBJ2-3, with 7 bases fitting TRBD1. Trimming cost V 4 bases and J 4 bases; bases outside gene matches: 5. Per the germline V gene, CDR1 is SEHNR and CDR2 is FQNEAQ (reference sequence). This CDR3 comprises 14 residues. The CDR3 protein is CASSSDRAADTQYF. CDR3 nucleotides: TGTGCCAGCAGCTCTGACAGGGCTGCAGATACGCAGTATTTT.

The V and J genes are TRBV19 and TRBJ1-5; 7 bases align to TRBD1. Unmatched junction bases numbered 7, after V lost 3 bases and J lost 5 bases. Germline V gene lookup returns CDR1 LNHDA and CDR2 SQIVND (reference sequence). The CDR3 spans 15 residues. In DNA, the CDR3 is TGTGCCAGTAGTATTTACAGGGGCGACGATCAGCCCCAGCATTTT. It translates to CASSIYRGDDQPQHF.

This clone counts as medium-sized (0.01 to 0.1%). The gene calls are TRBV6-1 and TRBJ1-2, with D perhaps TRBD1 (5 bases). The CDR3 runs to 16 residues. V lost 1 base, J lost 8 bases, and 20 bases lay in between. Germline V CDR1 and CDR2: MNHNS, SASEGT. CDR3 amino acids: CASSEDAGQGSGGYTF. The DNA for the CDR3 is TGTGCCAGCAGTGAAGATGCGGGGCAGGGCTCCGGCGGCTACACCTTC.

The chain uses TRBV4-3 and TRBJ2-7, with D possibly being TRBD1 (6 bases). The CDR3 totals 19 residues. Germline values: CDR1 LGHNA, CDR2 YSLEER. Trimming removed 4 bases from V and 1 base from J, with 26 bases in between. This CDR3 is CASSPQQAPGAYSSYEQYV. The CDR3 nucleotides are TGCGCCAGCAGCCCCCAACAAGCCCCAGGGGCGTACAGTTCCTACGAGCAGTACGTC.

This rearrangement joins TRBV27 to TRBJ2-1; a possible D gene is TRBD2 (6 bases). Germline CDR1 is MNHEY and CDR2 is SMNVEV (reference sequence). V was cut by 0 bases and J by 5 bases, with 8 bases left in between. The CDR3 is 14 amino acids. In DNA, the CDR3 is TGTGCCAGCAGTTTATCCGGGAGAGACAATGAGCAGTTCTTC. It translates to CASSLSGRDNEQFF.

This clone was seen a handful of times. The chain recombines TRBV28 with TRBJ2-7; D possibly corresponds to TRBD1 (6 bases). Trimming took 10 bases from V and 0 from J, leaving 19 bases between them. Germline-derived CDR1 and CDR2 are MDHEN and SYDVKM. The CDR3 runs 15 residues. The CDR3 nucleotides read TGTGCCACCAACGAGGCAGGGGTAGGCTCCTACGAGCAGTACTTC. Its translation is CATNEAGVGSYEQYF.

The V and J genes are TRBV18 and TRBJ1-2; 7 positions agree with TRBD1. J was trimmed by 4 bases and V by 3 bases; bases with no gene match: 8. Germline CDR1 reads KGHSH; CDR2 reads LQKENI. CDR3 length: 15 residues. The CDR3 region has the DNA TGTGCCAGCTCACCCGACAGGGAGCGCGGCTATGGCTACACCTTC. This translates into CASSPDRERGYGYTF.

The chain combines TRBV28 with TRBJ1-1, with 7 bases lining up with TRBD1. V gave up 7 bases and J gave up 10 bases; unmatched junction bases: 15. The CDR3 has 14 amino acids. Germline CDR1 and CDR2: MDHEN and SYDVKM. Here the CDR3 DNA reads TGTGCCAGCACCAACTCGACAGGGATCCGGAGAGCTTTCTTT. It translates to CASTNSTGIRRAFF.

The gene calls are TRBV27 and TRBJ2-1, with TRBD1 matching over 7 bases. CDR1 is MNHEY, CDR2 SMNVEV, per germline (reference sequence). V shed 8 bases, J shed 3 bases, and the junction held 10 bases outside the gene matches. The CDR3 extends over 15 amino acids. As DNA, the CDR3 is TGTGCCAGCGGTCCTAAGGGGGCCGGCTACAATGAGCAGTTCTTC. It translates to CASGPKGAGYNEQFF.

This chain uses TRBV29-1 with TRBJ2-5, with TRBD1 identical over 7 bases. The J call may be mistaken, given a closer DNA end match to TRBJ2-7. This CDR3 region has 14 residues. Germline values: CDR1 SQVTM, CDR2 ANQGSEA. The CDR3 protein is CSVLGGDGSYEQYF. The CDR3, as DNA: TGCAGCGTTTTAGGGGGCGATGGATCCTACGAGCAGTACTTC.

The J gene is TRBJ2-2, the V gene TRBV4-3; TRBD2 is a possible D gene (6 bases). The CDR3 spans 15 residues. The germline V and J ends were trimmed by 5 bases and 2 bases, with 12 bases remaining between them. The germline V gene has CDR1 LGHNA and CDR2 YSLEER. Here the CDR3 reads CASSWDFPNTGELFF. CDR3 DNA: TGCGCCAGCAGCTGGGACTTCCCAAACACCGGGGAGCTGTTTTTT.

V usage is TRBV27 and J usage is TRBJ1-6; 7 bases match TRBD1. The trim removed 1 base at V and 2 bases at J, leaving 5 bases unmatched. The germline gives CDR1 MNHEY, CDR2 SMNVEV (reference sequence). The CDR3 has 17 amino acids. The CDR3 sequence is CASSLYTTGTYNSPLHF. DNA for the CDR3: TGTGCCAGCAGTTTATATACGACAGGGACCTATAATTCACCCCTCCACTTT.

The chain is built from TRBV28 and TRBJ1-4; weak D call: TRBD1 (6 bases). The CDR3 runs 13 residues. Germline V lookup: CDR1 MDHEN, CDR2 SYDVKM. Between the trimmed V and J ends, which lost 2 bases and 11 bases, there was a span of 12 bases. The CDR3 protein is CASSLIRGGKLFF. CDR3 DNA: TGTGCCAGCAGTTTAATAAGGGGGGGGAAACTGTTTTTT.

The V call is TRBV6-1, the J call TRBJ1-5, with TRBD1 identical over 10 bases. The trim removed 4 bases at V and 0 bases at J, leaving 3 bases unmatched. The CDR3 spans 16 residues. Per the germline V gene, CDR1 is MNHNS and CDR2 is SASEGT. The CDR3 spells CASSAGTGDSNQPQHF. In DNA form, the CDR3 reads TGTGCCAGCAGTGCGGGGACAGGGGATAGCAATCAGCCCCAGCATTTT.